Sequencing of this T cell receptor (beta chain) was carried out in a study of blood T cell repertoires in COVID-19 (dated by TCRdb to 2020 to 2021). General notes on the study: Samples from collaborators originated in the United States, Italy and Spain and spanned both the acute and convalescent phases of COVID-19. The repertoires were released in a freely available public database meant as a resource for research on the immune response to SARS-CoV-2. The samples were drawn from two sources: the first 160 participants of the ongoing ImmuneRACE study, and 950 to 1,500 subjects contributed by 6 global collaborators. HLA class I and class II types, where available, came from metadata supplied by the sample provider rather than from assay-based typing. The dataset comprised deeply sampled blood TCRbeta repertoires from subjects exposed to, actively infected with, or recovered from COVID-19. The sample metadata nearly always contained a de-identified subject ID, COVID-19 status, age in years and sex. The prospective study material was composed of cDNA or gDNA derived from T cells, B-cell-depleted T cells, or PBMCs. Here is what the overall study found, with its caveats: Clinical and demographic metadata were provided uncurated, with the amount varying by source and participant.

A note on this clone: No antigen is known for it. It has no much larger one-base neighbor in the sample; base qualities were not kept.

The collaborating institutions used their own protocols to collect whole blood in K2EDTA tubes. For TCRbeta analysis, collaborator samples were shipped as frozen whole blood, as isolated PBMCs, or as DNA extracted from either sample type. The immunoSEQ Assay, a bias-controlled multiplex PCR, was used to amplify TCRbeta CDR3 regions from genomic DNA. The authors' analysis ran thus. The number of nucleated cells in each sample was estimated from the amplification of reference gene primers within the assay. To quantify the absolute abundance of each unique TCRbeta CDR3 rearrangement, sequence reads were collapsed and filtered. For each sample, productive Simpson clonality was calculated by taking the square root of Simpson's diversity index across productive rearrangements. The immuneACCESS repertoire file appears here via TCRdb, limited to in-frame rearrangements. These files lack a portion of the clones; in checked studies, under half of the deficit traces to unresolved V genes, and the cause of the others is not known. V, J and clone size are taken as reported in that table, and D and trimming were inferred from the DNA itself. The table for this sample lists 250,000 or so clones; more than 70% of them were counted only once. Jointly, the top ten make up less than 3.5% of the sample.

Via the germline V gene (reference sequence), CDR1 is MNHEY and CDR2 SMNVEV. Including the terminal cysteine and phenylalanine, the CDR3 comprises 15 residues. The retained sequence is limited to the CDR3, 45 bases, with the frame set at the first base. The germline V end is reduced by 6 bases and the J end by 4 bases; junction bases left unmatched: 6. This clonotype was obtained from an older woman with acute or convalescent COVID-19. The sample was peripheral blood. The rearranged chain carries TRBV27 and TRBJ1-2, with 12 middle bases fitting TRBD1. The sequenced DNA is TGTGCCAGCAGCAACCGGGACAGGGGGCCCTATGGCTACACCTTC. Translated, it reads CASSNRDRGPYGYTF.